This T cell receptor (beta chain) was observed in a study of blood T cell repertoires in COVID-19. Overall study context: Sites in the United States, Italy and Spain provided acute and convalescent COVID-19 samples. From T cells, B-cell-depleted T cells, or PBMCs came the material, which was cDNA or gDNA.

Germline CDR1 and CDR2: MNHEY and SMNVEV (reference sequence). The CDR3 covers 13 residues. V lost 3 bases and J 6 bases, leaving 9 bases between the germline ends. Per the original data handling: The authors estimated nucleated cell counts from reference gene primer amplification. Some clones are missing from TCRdb's copy, which holds only in-frame ones; the method was immunoSEQ multiplex PCR. D and trimming come from the DNA, and the V and J calls and clone size come from that table. Counted here are a few hundred thousand clones, more than 70% occurring once; the ten biggest clones make up over 9%.

This chain links TRBV27 with TRBJ1-5; unclear D gene. This TCR came from a man of 80 years or more with acute or convalescent COVID-19. Sequenced input: peripheral blood. CDR3 residues: CASSFTPSQPQHF. The DNA for the CDR3 is TGTGCCAGCAGTTTTACCCCTAGTCAGCCCCAGCATTTT.